These 7 T cell receptor beta chains were all obtained from the same sample, sequenced in a study of spatial heterogeneity in lung cancer. Each CDR3 protein gets one entry after TCRdb re-called the 5' RACE reads with MiXCR. The sample has 110,000 or so distinct CDR3 sequences, less than 14% seen once. Time point described: blood at routine non-recurrence follow-up after resection. The material was PBMCs, obtained at follow-up. All receptors come from a female donor with early-stage non-small cell lung cancer.

This clonotype has only a few counts. The chain combines TRBV7-9 with TRBJ2-3; D remains ambiguous. V lost 5 bases and J 6 bases, leaving 15 bases between the germline ends. CDR3 size: 14 residues. The V gene's germline CDR1 is SEHNR and CDR2 FQNEAQ (reference sequence). CDR3 region: CASSAGSMTDTQYF. The CDR3 DNA reads as TGTGCCAGCAGCGCCGGCTCTATGACCGATACGCAGTATTTT.

This clonotype appeared many times. The CDR3 reads CASSTGSDTQYF. DNA of the CDR3: TGTGCCAGCAGCACGGGTTCAGATACGCAGTATTTT. V and J are TRBV12-3 or TRBV12-4 and TRBJ2-3; no clear D. Trimming pared 6 bases from V and 4 bases from J, leaving 8 bases between. This CDR3 region has 12 residues.

This clonotype has ten or more counts. The rearrangement uses TRBV29-1 and TRBJ2-1; 10 bases are shared with TRBD2. Germline assignment: CDR1 SQVTM and CDR2 ANQGSEA. V was clipped by 4 bases and J by 7 bases; unmatched bases: 4. The CDR3 length is 13 residues. DNA for the CDR3: TGCAGCGTTGCCCCGACTAGCGGGAATGAGCAGTTCTTC. It codes for CSVAPTSGNEQFF.

The chain carries TRBV2 and TRBJ2-3, with 9 bases identical to TRBD2. Germline V gene data show CDR1 as SNHLY and CDR2 as FYNNEI. The CDR3 sequence is 16 residues long. Trimming cost V 7 bases and J 4 bases; bases outside gene matches: 12. Here the CDR3 DNA reads TGTGCCAGCATGGAAAGTAGCGGGAGTTGGGCAGATACGCAGTATTTT. Residues: CASMESSGSWADTQYF.

This clonotype showed up just a few times. CDR3: CSATQTNSGANVLTF. The CDR3 region has the DNA TGCAGTGCTACCCAAACCAACTCTGGGGCCAACGTCCTGACTTTC. This sequence joins TRBV20-1 and TRBJ2-6; D is unresolved. The CDR3 is made up of 15 amino acids. The V end was cut by 4 bases, the J end by 0 bases, with 10 bases between. Germline lookup yields CDR1 DFQATT and CDR2 SNEGSKA (reference sequence).

This clonotype was counted many times. The genes are TRBV27 and TRBJ1-5; 7 nucleotides align to TRBD1. Germline V CDR1 and CDR2: MNHEY, SMNVEV (reference sequence). The CDR3 consists of 16 residues. V shed 3 bases, J shed 2 bases, and the junction held 7 bases outside the gene matches. CDR3 in DNA: TGTGCCAGCAGTTTGGGGCTAGGGACAGGCAATCAGCCCCAGCATTTT. It translates to CASSLGLGTGNQPQHF.

The chain is built from TRBV20-1 and TRBJ2-4; the D gene is possibly TRBD2 (6 bases). The V gene's germline CDR1 is DFQATT and CDR2 SNEGSKA (reference sequence). The CDR3 is 15 residues long. V lost 0 bases to trimming and J lost 4 bases, with 13 bases between them. CDR3 sequence (DNA): TGCAGTGCTAGAGAAGGAGGGCGAAGAAAAAACATTCAGTACTTC. Encoded protein: CSAREGGRRKNIQYF.